The 16 T cell receptor beta chains below come from one sample, sequenced in a study of T-cell memory formation after mild COVID-19. Each CDR3 protein is one row after TCRdb ran MiXCR on the 5' RACE reads. The top ten hold approximately 2.3% of the sample, which has more than 100,000 distinct CDR3 sequences, about 5.9% seen once. Sequencing was done on a sample of PBMCs or a T cell subset sorted from them (not recorded which). These TCRs come from an adult woman who had mild COVID-19 (a few samples of this study predate the infection). Cell type and time point are not known.

The CDR3 is CASSYEETQYF. The DNA of the CDR3 is TGTGCCAGCAGTTACGAGGAGACCCAGTACTTC. This chain uses TRBV6-5 with TRBJ2-5, with unresolved D. Between the trimmed V and J ends, which lost 2 bases and 5 bases, there was a span of 3 bases. The CDR3 is made up of 11 amino acids. Per germline, CDR1 MNHEY and CDR2 SVGAGI.

The chain couples TRBV5-1 to TRBJ2-1; no reliable D call. The CDR3 spans 15 residues. CDR1 is SGHRS and CDR2 is YFSETQ in the germline V gene. Trimming shortened V by 0 bases and J by 5 bases, and 12 bases separated the two germline ends. The CDR3 reads CASSLGVRSNNEQFF. The CDR3, as DNA: TGCGCCAGCAGCTTGGGGGTTAGGTCTAACAATGAGCAGTTCTTC.

This clonotype appeared many times. This sequence joins TRBV5-5 and TRBJ2-7; possibly TRBD2 for D (6 bases). Trimming removed 2 bases from V and 0 bases from J, with 12 bases in between. This CDR3 region has 15 residues. Germline CDR1 SGHKS, CDR2 YYEKEE (reference sequence). The CDR3 spells CASSFPGLSSYEQYF. Written as DNA, the CDR3 is TGTGCCAGCAGCTTTCCGGGACTCAGCTCCTACGAGCAGTACTTC. The complete variable domain, with remaining parts taken from reference TRBV5-5 and TRBJ2-7, reads DAGVTQSPTHLIKTRGQQVTLRCSPISGHKSVSWYQQVLGQGPQFIFQYYEKEERGRGNFPDRFSARQFPNYSSELNVNALLLGDSALYLCASSFPGLSSYEQYFGPGTRLTVT.

This clonotype was recorded many times. V gene TRBV6-1 combines with J gene TRBJ2-5, with TRBD2 matching over 8 bases. The ends lost 4 bases at V and 5 bases at J; junction bases unmatched: 18. The CDR3 covers 18 residues. Looked up from germline, CDR1 is MNHNS and CDR2 is SASEGT. The CDR3 DNA reads TGTGCCAGCAGTGGGCCCCACACTTTAGCGGGACGGGGGGAGACCCAGTACTTC. Its translation: CASSGPHTLAGRGETQYF.

This clonotype was counted a few times. The chain carries TRBV10-3 and TRBJ1-1; 7 nucleotides line up with TRBD1. The V gene end was trimmed by 6 bases and the J gene end by 7 bases; junction bases not matched to a gene: 14. This CDR3 has 15 amino acids. CDR1 and CDR2 from the germline V gene are ENHRY and SYGVKD. The CDR3 DNA is TGTGCCATCAGAGAGCCGGGGGACAGAACGCGTGAAGCTTTCTTT. This sequence encodes CAIREPGDRTREAFF.

The chain employs TRBV12-3 or TRBV12-4 and TRBJ2-7; perhaps TRBD2 as D (5 bases). With 6 bases removed from V and 6 bases from J, the gap between germline ends came to 12 bases. This CDR3 region has 12 residues. The CDR3 DNA reads TGTGCCAGCAGGGTGGACTTTCGCGAGCAGTACTTC. It translates to CASRVDFREQYF.

This clonotype was observed many times. The chain uses TRBV2 and TRBJ2-3, with a tentative D call TRBD1 (5 bases). Germline loops: CDR1 SNHLY, CDR2 FYNNEI. CDR3 length: 15 amino acids. V gave up 7 bases and J gave up 3 bases, with 17 bases separating them. CDR3 amino acids: CASTNGRVKTDTQYF. The CDR3 nucleotides are TGTGCCAGCACCAACGGCAGGGTAAAGACAGATACGCAGTATTTT.

There are many counts of this clonotype. The V and J genes are TRBV11-2 and TRBJ2-7; 11 nucleotides align to TRBD2. Germline lookup yields CDR1 SGHAT and CDR2 FQNNGV. This CDR3 has 16 residues. Trimming took 5 bases from V and 2 from J; bases not matched to a gene: 8. The CDR3 here is CASSPSLAGGTYEQYF. In DNA form, the CDR3 reads TGTGCCAGCAGCCCTAGCCTAGCGGGGGGAACCTACGAGCAGTACTTC.

The chain joins TRBV6-2 or TRBV6-3 to TRBJ1-1; tentative D call: TRBD1 (6 bases). Germline-derived CDR1 and CDR2 are MNHEY and SVGEGT. The ends were cut back, 5 bases at V and 4 bases at J, with 20 bases in the middle. This CDR3 comprises 16 residues. The CDR3 loop reads CASSHGGGGGRTEAFF. CDR3 nucleotide sequence: TGTGCCAGCAGTCACGGAGGGGGTGGGGGTCGCACTGAAGCTTTCTTT.

There are many counts of this clonotype. J is TRBJ2-4 and V is TRBV11-2, with D unresolved. Trimming removed 1 base from V and 0 bases from J, with 16 bases in between. Germline CDR1 and CDR2: SGHAT and FQNNGV. CDR3 length: 18 residues. DNA for the CDR3: TGTGCCAGCAGCTTAGTCTCAATAGGGTCCTTAGCCAAAAACATTCAGTACTTC. It codes for CASSLVSIGSLAKNIQYF.

This clonotype was recorded many times. The gene calls are TRBV29-1 and TRBJ1-2; tentative D call: TRBD1 (6 bases). Germline CDR1 SQVTM, CDR2 ANQGSEA. Trimming left V 3 bases short and J 2 bases short, with 13 bases between. The CDR3 loop spans 14 amino acids. The CDR3 bases are TGCAGCGTTGACCGGACAGAAAGGAACTATGGCTACACCTTC. Amino acid sequence: CSVDRTERNYGYTF.

This clonotype was counted only a few times. The chain recombines TRBV5-1 with TRBJ1-4; 9 nucleotides line up with TRBD1. CDR1 is SGHRS, CDR2 YFSETQ, per germline. The CDR3 contains 14 residues. With V trimmed by 4 bases and J by 6 bases, 4 bases remained unmatched. The CDR3 here is CASSHRQGDEKLFF. The CDR3 bases are TGCGCCAGCAGCCACAGACAGGGGGATGAAAAACTGTTTTTT.

This clonotype has a count of ten or more. CDR3 nucleotide sequence: TGTGCCACCAGTGAAGCAGTTAGCAATCAGCCCCAGCATTTT. It specifies CATSEAVSNQPQHF. The rearrangement uses TRBV24-1 and TRBJ1-5, with D unresolved. Germline CDR1 KGHDR, CDR2 SFDVKD. The CDR3 loop spans 14 amino acids. Between the trimmed V and J ends, which lost 4 bases and 0 bases, there was a span of 6 bases.

This clonotype was observed many times. The chain employs TRBV5-5 and TRBJ2-6; tentative D call: TRBD2 (6 bases). V dropped 2 bases and J dropped 2 bases, with 11 bases sitting between them. The germline CDR1 and CDR2 sequences are SGHKS and YYEKEE (reference sequence). CDR3 length: 16 amino acids. Here the CDR3 reads CASSFGGVPGANVLTF. CDR3 bases: TGTGCCAGCAGCTTTGGCGGGGTCCCTGGGGCCAACGTCCTGACTTTC.

Regarding this clonotype: One end of the junction is discordant with germline, which a read error may explain. The chain combines TRBV18 with TRBJ1-1; D not certain. This CDR3 comprises 16 residues. CDR1 and CDR2 from the germline V gene are KGHSH and LQKENI. DNA for the CDR3: TGTGCCAACTCACCCCTTCCCGCACGAGACTCCAACCGGTCTTTCTTT. Translation: CANSPLPARDSNRSFF.

The chain uses TRBV12-3 or TRBV12-4 and TRBJ2-7; D may be TRBD1 (5 bases). The CDR3 loop spans 12 amino acids. V lost 7 bases and J 6 bases, leaving 13 bases between the germline ends. As DNA, the CDR3 is TGTGCCAGCACCTTCAGGGCCGCCGAGCAGTACTTC. Protein: CASTFRAAEQYF.